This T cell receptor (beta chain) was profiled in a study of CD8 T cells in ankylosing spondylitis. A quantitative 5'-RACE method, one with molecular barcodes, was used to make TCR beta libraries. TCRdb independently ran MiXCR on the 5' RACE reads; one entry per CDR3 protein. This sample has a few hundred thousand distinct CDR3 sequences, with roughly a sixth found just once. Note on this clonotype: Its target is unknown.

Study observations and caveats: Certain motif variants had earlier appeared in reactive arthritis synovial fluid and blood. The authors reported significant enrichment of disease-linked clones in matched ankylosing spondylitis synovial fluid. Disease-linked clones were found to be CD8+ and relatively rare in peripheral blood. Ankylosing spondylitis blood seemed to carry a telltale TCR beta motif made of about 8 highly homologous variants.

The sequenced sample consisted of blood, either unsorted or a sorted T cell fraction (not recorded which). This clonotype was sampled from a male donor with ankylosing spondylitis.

Here the CDR3 reads CASSLVSGAPRDTQYF. CDR3 DNA: TGCGCCAGCAGCTTGGTATCAGGGGCCCCAAGGGATACGCAGTATTTT. The rearrangement links TRBV5-1 to TRBJ2-3; D possibly corresponds to TRBD1 (6 bases). CDR1 SGHRS and CDR2 YFSETQ come from the germline V gene. The V end was cut by 0 bases, the J end by 6 bases, with 17 bases between. The CDR3 length is 16 residues.